The source of this T cell receptor beta chain is a study of blood T cells in healthy people across ages. Study observations and caveats: Naive CD4+ cell counts and diversity both ran higher in long-lived than in aged donors. Per million T cells, the diversity of TCR beta decreased roughly linearly as age advanced.

At least 6 micrograms of total RNA were extracted per sample. Next came a second PCR, run for about 7 to 12 cycles, which used a sample-barcoded 5' primer along with a J-beta primer mix. A tag from a template-switch adaptor with 12 random nucleotides marked each cDNA molecule. Using its own MiXCR run on the 5' RACE reads, TCRdb lists one record per CDR3 protein. In the table there are some 900,000 distinct CDR3 sequences, roughly 48% of which are singletons. A word on this clonotype: Its matching antigen is unknown.

The CDR3 runs 14 residues. CDR1 MGHDK and CDR2 SYGVNS come from the germline V gene. V lost 4 bases to trimming and J lost 8 bases; unmatched junction nucleotides: 6. This chain connects TRBV25-1 to TRBJ1-4; the match to TRBD1 covers 8 bases. The TCR comes from a man in his thirties or forties in good health. Sequencing was carried out using blood. The CDR3 sequence: CASSGWTGTEKLFF. The CDR3 DNA reads TGTGCCAGCAGTGGGTGGACAGGGACCGAAAAACTGTTTTTT.